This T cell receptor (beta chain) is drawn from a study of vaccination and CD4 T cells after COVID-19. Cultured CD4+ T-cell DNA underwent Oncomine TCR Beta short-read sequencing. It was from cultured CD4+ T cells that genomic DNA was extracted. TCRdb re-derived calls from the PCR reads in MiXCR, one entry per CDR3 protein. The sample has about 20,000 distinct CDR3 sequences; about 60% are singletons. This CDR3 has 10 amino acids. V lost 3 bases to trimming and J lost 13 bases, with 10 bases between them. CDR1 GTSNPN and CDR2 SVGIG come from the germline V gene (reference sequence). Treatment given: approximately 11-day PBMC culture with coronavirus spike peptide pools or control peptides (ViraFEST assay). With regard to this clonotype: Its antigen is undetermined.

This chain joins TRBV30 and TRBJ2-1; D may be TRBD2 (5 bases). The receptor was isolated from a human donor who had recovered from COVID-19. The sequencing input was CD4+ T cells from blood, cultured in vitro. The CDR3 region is CAWSGETQFF. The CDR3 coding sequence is TGTGCCTGGAGCGGGGAAACCCAGTTCTTC.